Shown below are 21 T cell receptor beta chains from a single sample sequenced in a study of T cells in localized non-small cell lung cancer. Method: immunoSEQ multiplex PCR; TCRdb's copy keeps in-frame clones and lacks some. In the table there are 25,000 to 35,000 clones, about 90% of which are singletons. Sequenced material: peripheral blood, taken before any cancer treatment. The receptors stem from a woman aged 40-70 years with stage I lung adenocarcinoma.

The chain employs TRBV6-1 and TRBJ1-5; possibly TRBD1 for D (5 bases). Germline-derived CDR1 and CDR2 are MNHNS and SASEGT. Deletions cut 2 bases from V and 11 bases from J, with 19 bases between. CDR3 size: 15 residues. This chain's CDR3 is CASSEQGERSAAQHF. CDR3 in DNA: TGTGCCAGCAGTGAACAGGGAGAACGCTCGGCGGCCCAGCATTTT.

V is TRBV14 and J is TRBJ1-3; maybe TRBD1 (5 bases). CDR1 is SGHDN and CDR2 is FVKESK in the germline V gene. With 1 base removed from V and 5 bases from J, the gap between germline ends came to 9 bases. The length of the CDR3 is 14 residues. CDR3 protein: CASSQVDTRNTIYF. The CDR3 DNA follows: TGTGCCAGCAGCCAAGTGGACACTAGAAACACCATATATTTT.

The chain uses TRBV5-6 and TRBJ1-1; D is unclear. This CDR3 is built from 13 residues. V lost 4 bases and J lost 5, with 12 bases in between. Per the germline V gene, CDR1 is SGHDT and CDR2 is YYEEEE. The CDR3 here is CASSPLPGTEAFF. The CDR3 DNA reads TGTGCCAGCAGCCCATTACCGGGGACTGAAGCTTTCTTT.

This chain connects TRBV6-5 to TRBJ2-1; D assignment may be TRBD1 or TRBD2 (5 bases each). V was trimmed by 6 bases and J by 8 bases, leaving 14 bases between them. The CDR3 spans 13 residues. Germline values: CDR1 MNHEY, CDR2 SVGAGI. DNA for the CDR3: TGTGCCAGCAGAAAAGCCGGGGACGATGAGCAGTTCTTC. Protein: CASRKAGDDEQFF.

In DNA, the CDR3 is TGTGCCAGTAGTAGGCAGCGGGAGGCGGATGAGCAGTTCTTC. Its protein product is CASSRQREADEQFF. V usage is TRBV19 and J usage is TRBJ2-1, with 9 bases identical to TRBD2. With V trimmed by 4 bases and J by 8 bases, 6 bases remained unmatched. Germline-derived CDR1 and CDR2 are LNHDA and SQIVND (reference sequence). The CDR3 runs to 14 residues. The whole variable domain, remainder taken from reference TRBV19 and TRBJ2-1, is DGGITQSPKYLFRKEGQNVTLSCEQNLNHDAMYWYRQDPGQGLRLIYYSQIVNDFQKGDIAEGYSVSREKKESFPLTVTSAQKNPTAFYLCASSRQREADEQFFGPGTRLTVL.

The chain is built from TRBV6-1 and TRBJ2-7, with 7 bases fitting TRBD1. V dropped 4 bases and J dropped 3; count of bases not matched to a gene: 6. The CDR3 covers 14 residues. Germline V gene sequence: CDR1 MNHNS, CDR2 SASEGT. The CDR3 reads CASSASGQFYEQYF. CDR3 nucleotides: TGTGCCAGCAGTGCATCGGGACAGTTCTACGAGCAGTACTTC.

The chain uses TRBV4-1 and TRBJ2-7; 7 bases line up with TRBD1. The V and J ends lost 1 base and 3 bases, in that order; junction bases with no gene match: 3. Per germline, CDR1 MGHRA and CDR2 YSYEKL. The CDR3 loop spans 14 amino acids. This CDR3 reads CASSQAAGGYEQYF. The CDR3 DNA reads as TGCGCCAGCAGCCAAGCGGCAGGGGGCTACGAGCAGTACTTC.

CDR3: CASQLGRLNTEAFF. CDR3 coding DNA: TGTGCCAGTCAATTGGGACGGTTGAACACTGAAGCTTTCTTT. The chain links TRBV2 to TRBJ1-1; a weak D match, TRBD1 (5 bases). Germline CDR1 reads SNHLY; CDR2 reads FYNNEI. Between the trimmed V and J ends, which lost 9 bases and 0 bases, there was a span of 14 bases. The CDR3 length is 14 residues.

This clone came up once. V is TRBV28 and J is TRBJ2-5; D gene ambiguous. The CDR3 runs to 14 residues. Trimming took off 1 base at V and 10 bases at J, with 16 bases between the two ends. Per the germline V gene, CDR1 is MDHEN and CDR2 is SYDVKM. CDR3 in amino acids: CASSLYVPRRSQYF. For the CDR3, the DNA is TGTGCCAGCAGTTTATATGTGCCCAGAAGGAGCCAGTACTTC.

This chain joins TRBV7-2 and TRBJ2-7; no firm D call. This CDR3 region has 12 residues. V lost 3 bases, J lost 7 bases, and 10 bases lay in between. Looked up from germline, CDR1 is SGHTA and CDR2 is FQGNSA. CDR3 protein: CASSFFPEEQYF. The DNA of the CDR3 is TGTGCCAGCAGCTTCTTTCCTGAAGAGCAGTACTTC.

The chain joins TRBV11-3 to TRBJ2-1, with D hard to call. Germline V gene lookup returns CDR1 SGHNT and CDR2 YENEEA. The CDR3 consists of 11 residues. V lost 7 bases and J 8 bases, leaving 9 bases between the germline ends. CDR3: CASTFMDEQFF. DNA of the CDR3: TGTGCCAGCACGTTTATGGATGAGCAGTTCTTC.

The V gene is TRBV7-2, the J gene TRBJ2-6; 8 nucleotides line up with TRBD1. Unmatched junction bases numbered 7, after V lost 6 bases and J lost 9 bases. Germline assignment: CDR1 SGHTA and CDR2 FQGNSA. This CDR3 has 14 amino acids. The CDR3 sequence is CASSPDRGDNVLTF. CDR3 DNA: TGTGCCAGCAGTCCCGACAGGGGCGACAACGTCCTGACTTTC. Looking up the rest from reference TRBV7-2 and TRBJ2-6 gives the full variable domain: GAGVSQSPSNKVTEKGKDVELRCDPISGHTALYWYRQSLGQGLEFLIYFQGNSAPDKSGLPSDRFSAERTGGSVSTLTIQRTQQEDSAVYLCASSPDRGDNVLTFGAGSRLTVL.

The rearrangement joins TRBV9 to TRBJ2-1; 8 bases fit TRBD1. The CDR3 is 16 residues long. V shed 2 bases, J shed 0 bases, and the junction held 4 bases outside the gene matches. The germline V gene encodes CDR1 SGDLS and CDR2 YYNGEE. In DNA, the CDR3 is TGTGCCAGCAGCGTCTCAGGGGGCATCTCCTACAATGAGCAGTTCTTC. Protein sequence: CASSVSGGISYNEQFF.

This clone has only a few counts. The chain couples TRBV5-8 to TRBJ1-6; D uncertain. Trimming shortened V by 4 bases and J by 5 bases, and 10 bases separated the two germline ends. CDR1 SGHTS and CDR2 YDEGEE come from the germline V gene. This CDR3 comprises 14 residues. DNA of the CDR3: TGTGCCAGCAGCCGAAGGTCCAATAATTCACCCCTCCACTTT. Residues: CASSRRSNNSPLHF.

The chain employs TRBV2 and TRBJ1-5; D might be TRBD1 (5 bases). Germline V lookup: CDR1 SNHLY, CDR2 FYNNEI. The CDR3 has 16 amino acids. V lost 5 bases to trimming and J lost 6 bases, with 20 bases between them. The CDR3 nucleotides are TGTGCCAGCAGTCCTGGGACGGGCGCGCGACTTCAGCCCCAGCATTTT. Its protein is CASSPGTGARLQPQHF.

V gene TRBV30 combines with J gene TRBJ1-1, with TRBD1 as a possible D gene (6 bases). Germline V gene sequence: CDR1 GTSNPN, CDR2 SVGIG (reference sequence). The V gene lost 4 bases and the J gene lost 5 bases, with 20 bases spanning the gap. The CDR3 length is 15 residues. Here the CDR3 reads CAWKRPVRGGTEAFF. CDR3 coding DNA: TGTGCCTGGAAACGGCCAGTGAGGGGGGGAACTGAAGCTTTCTTT.

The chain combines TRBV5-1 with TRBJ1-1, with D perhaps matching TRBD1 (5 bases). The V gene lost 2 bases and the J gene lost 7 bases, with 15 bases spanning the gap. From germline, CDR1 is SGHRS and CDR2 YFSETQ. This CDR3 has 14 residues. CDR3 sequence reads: CASSLPRDGGEAFF. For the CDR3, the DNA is TGCGCCAGCAGCTTACCCCGGGACGGCGGTGAAGCTTTCTTT.

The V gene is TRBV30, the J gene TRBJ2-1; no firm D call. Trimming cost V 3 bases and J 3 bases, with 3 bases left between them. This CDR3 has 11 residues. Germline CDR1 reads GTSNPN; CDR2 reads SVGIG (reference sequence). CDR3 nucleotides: TGTGCCTGGAGGTACTACAATGAGCAGTTCTTC. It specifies CAWRYYNEQFF. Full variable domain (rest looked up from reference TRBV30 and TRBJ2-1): SQTIHQWPATLVQPVGSPLSLECTVEGTSNPNLYWYRQAAGRGLQLLFYSVGIGQISSEVPQNLSASRPQDRQFILSSKKLLLSDSGFYLCAWRYYNEQFFGPGTRLTVL.

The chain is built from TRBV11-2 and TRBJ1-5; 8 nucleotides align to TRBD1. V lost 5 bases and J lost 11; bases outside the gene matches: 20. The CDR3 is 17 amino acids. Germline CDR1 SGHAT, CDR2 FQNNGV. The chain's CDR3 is CASSLSFPGTGAGSQHF. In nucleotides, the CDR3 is TGTGCCAGCAGCCTATCCTTCCCGGGGACAGGAGCGGGGTCCCAGCATTTT.

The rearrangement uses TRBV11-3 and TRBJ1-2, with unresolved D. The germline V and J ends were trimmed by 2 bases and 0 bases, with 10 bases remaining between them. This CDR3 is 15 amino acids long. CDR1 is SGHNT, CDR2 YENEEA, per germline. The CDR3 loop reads CASSLTWGANYGYTF. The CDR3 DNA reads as TGTGCCAGCAGCTTAACCTGGGGAGCTAACTATGGCTACACCTTC.

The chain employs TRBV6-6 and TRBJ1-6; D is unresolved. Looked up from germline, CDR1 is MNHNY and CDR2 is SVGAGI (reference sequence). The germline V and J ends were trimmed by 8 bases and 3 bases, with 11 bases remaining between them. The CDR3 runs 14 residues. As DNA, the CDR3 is TGTGCCAGCCGGAAAGAGGGCTATAATTCACCCCTCCACTTT. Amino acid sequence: CASRKEGYNSPLHF.